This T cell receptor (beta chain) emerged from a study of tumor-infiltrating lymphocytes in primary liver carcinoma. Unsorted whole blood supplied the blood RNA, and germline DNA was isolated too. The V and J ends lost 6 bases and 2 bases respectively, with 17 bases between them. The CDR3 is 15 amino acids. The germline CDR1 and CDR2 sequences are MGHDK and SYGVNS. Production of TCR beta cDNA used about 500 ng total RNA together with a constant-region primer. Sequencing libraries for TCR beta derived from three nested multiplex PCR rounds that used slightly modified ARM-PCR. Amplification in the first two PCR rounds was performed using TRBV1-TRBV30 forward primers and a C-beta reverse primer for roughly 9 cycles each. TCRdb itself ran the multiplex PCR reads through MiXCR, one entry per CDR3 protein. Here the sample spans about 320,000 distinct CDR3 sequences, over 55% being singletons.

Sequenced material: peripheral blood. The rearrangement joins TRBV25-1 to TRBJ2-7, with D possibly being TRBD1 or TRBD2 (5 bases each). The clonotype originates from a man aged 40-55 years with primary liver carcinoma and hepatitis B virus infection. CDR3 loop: CASSDPGTPTYEQYF. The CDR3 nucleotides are TGTGCCAGCAGCGACCCTGGGACCCCAACCTACGAGCAGTACTTC.